The T cell receptor (beta chain) described here comes from a study of CXCR3-negative and CXCR3-positive naive CD8 T cells. A remark on this clonotype: Its specificity is not known.

Findings and caveats of the study: Between one naive subset and the other, surface CD5 was comparable, and TCR strength was inferred from TRB CDR3 properties. Hydrophobicity was higher for TRB CDR3s found in CXCR3-positive naive cells than in CXCR3-negative naive cells.

Via 5' RACE with UMI labels, TRB cDNA libraries were prepared. Reanalyzing the 5' RACE reads, TCRdb keeps one entry per CDR3 protein, without DNA. The data include nearly 110,000 distinct CDR3 sequences; the top ten clones carry 0.3% to 0.45%. There are 15 residues in the CDR3. Germline lookup yields CDR1 SEHNR and CDR2 FQNEAQ (reference sequence). The receptor's source is a human donor in good health. Some clones in this sample may be carry-over from other donors' samples. This rearrangement joins TRBV7-9 to TRBJ2-3; TCRdb gives TRBD1 as the D gene, but with no DNA this cannot be confirmed. Sample: naive CXCR3+ CD8+ T cells from blood. This sample's subset: CD45RO-CCR7+CD27+CD95- naive CD8+ T cells expressing CXCR3 (TNR3+). CDR3 loop: CASSPPWGDTDTQYF.